A single T cell receptor beta chain is shown here with its context. The data were obtained in a study of technical replicates of blood from four donors. Generated by immunoSEQ multiplex PCR, the TCRdb table keeps only in-frame clones and is missing some. The table records 60,000 or so clones, about 83% of them present only once. The specimen sequenced was PBMCs. This TCR was sampled from a human donor in good health. Some clones in this sample may be carry-over from other donors' samples.

The CDR3 DNA follows: TGTGCCACCAGCAGAGAACTCACCTACGAGCAGTACTTC. Amino acid sequence: CATSRELTYEQYF. The rearrangement uses TRBV15 and TRBJ2-7, with D unresolved. Trimming took off 0 bases at V and 2 bases at J, with 5 bases between the two ends. Germline assignment: CDR1 LNHNV and CDR2 YYDKDF (reference sequence). The CDR3 loop spans 13 amino acids. Full variable domain (remainder filled in from reference TRBV15 and TRBJ2-7): DAMVIQNPRYQVTQFGKPVTLSCSQTLNHNVMYWYQQKSSQAPKLLFHYYDKDFNNEADTPDNFQSRRPNTSFCFLDIRSPGLGDTAMYLCATSRELTYEQYFGPGTRLTVT.